These 31 T cell receptor beta chains originate from one sample sequenced in a study of blood T cells in healthy people across ages. A second PCR of 7 to 11 cycles used a sample-barcoded 5' primer and a J-beta primer mix. Via MiXCR, TCRdb re-called the 5' RACE reads, giving one row per CDR3 protein. This sample carries some 800,000 distinct CDR3 sequences, 20% to 30% of them seen once, and the ten largest clones take around 3.6%. The data were also submitted as part of a second study, on T cells of mothers and their children.

The sample taken for sequencing was blood. All receptors derive from a boy aged 5-17 years in good health.

This clonotype has only a few counts. The chain joins TRBV4-3 to TRBJ1-1; D is unresolved. V lost 0 bases and J 5 bases, leaving 13 bases between the germline ends. This CDR3 contains 15 residues. The germline CDR1 and CDR2 sequences are LGHNA and YSLEER. CDR3 DNA: TGCGCCAGCAGCCAAGATCGGGTAGGGCGGACTGAAGCTTTCTTT. Its protein product is CASSQDRVGRTEAFF.

This clonotype was seen a few times. At one end the junction does not follow the germline gene, possibly because of a read error. The rearrangement links TRBV6-5 to TRBJ2-2; D tentatively fits TRBD1 or TRBD2 (5 bases each). The CDR3 extends over 12 amino acids. Per the germline V gene, CDR1 is MNHEY and CDR2 is SVGAGI. This chain's CDR3 is CASSLAYGALFF. CDR3 DNA sequence: TGTGCCAGCAGTCTCGCCTACGGGGCGCTGTTTTTT.

This clonotype has only a few counts. The V gene is TRBV5-1, the J gene TRBJ2-6; TRBD1 matches at 8 bases. Germline CDR1 reads SGHRS; CDR2 reads YFSETQ. The V gene end was trimmed by 4 bases and the J gene end by 1 base; junction bases not matched to a gene: 7. The CDR3 is made up of 17 amino acids. CDR3 sequence (DNA): TGCGCCAGCAGCCCAACCGGGACAGGATCTGGGGCCAACGTCCTGACTTTC. Its protein product is CASSPTGTGSGANVLTF.

The CDR3 region has the DNA TGTGCCAGCAGTTCGTCGACAGGGGGCTCAAATGAGCAGTTCTTC. Translation: CASSSSTGGSNEQFF. This chain connects TRBV12-3 or TRBV12-4 to TRBJ2-5; the match to TRBD1 covers 10 bases. The J call may be faulty, since TRBJ2-1 better matches the DNA end. The CDR3 has 15 residues.

The table lists this clonotype with a few counts. The chain joins TRBV7-8 to TRBJ2-7; D gene unclear. Trimming removed 3 bases from V and 5 bases from J, with 17 bases in between. There are 15 residues in the CDR3. Germline-derived CDR1 and CDR2 are SGHVS and FQNEAQ. In nucleotides, the CDR3 is TGTGCCAGCAGCTTCGAGGAGTCAGGCCGCAACGAGCAGTACTTC. It specifies CASSFEESGRNEQYF.

V gene TRBV21-1 combines with J gene TRBJ1-4; the table assigns TRBD1, which was not confirmed against the DNA. TRBV21-1 has pseudogene status. There are 18 residues in the CDR3. The CDR3 reads CASSNYSPWAWIDEKLFF. DNA for the CDR3: TGTGCCAGCAGCAACTATAGCCCCTGGGCGTGGATAGATGAAAAACTGTTTTTT.

This clonotype was seen a few times. This sequence joins TRBV27 and TRBJ2-2; the D gene is possibly TRBD2 (5 bases). V shed 7 bases and J shed 0 bases, with 12 bases lying between them. The V gene's germline CDR1 is MNHEY and CDR2 SMNVEV (reference sequence). CDR3 length: 15 amino acids. The CDR3 DNA is TGTGCCAGCAACTCCGGACTGACGAACACCGGGGAGCTGTTTTTT. Translation gives CASNSGLTNTGELFF.

The V gene is TRBV7-2, the J gene TRBJ2-7, with TRBD1 matching over 8 bases. With V trimmed by 5 bases and J by 2 bases, 8 bases remained unmatched. The germline gives CDR1 SGHTA, CDR2 FQGNSA. This CDR3 contains 15 residues. For the CDR3, the DNA is TGTGCCAGCAGCACAATGTCGGACAGGGCCTACGAGCAGTACTTC. Translating gives CASSTMSDRAYEQYF.

This clonotype was detected only a few times. The chain carries TRBV19 and TRBJ1-1, with D unclear. The CDR3 consists of 14 residues. The germline V gene encodes CDR1 LNHDA and CDR2 SQIVND (reference sequence). The V gene lost 3 bases and the J gene lost 4 bases, with 12 bases spanning the gap. The CDR3 bases are TGTGCCAGTAGTATTGTGGGGTTAAGCACTGAAGCTTTCTTT. This translates into CASSIVGLSTEAFF.

The V call is TRBV29-1, the J call TRBJ2-1, with D tentatively TRBD2 (5 bases). The V end lost 2 bases, the J end lost 4 bases, and 12 bases lay between the germline ends. CDR1 and CDR2 from the germline V gene are SQVTM and ANQGSEA. The CDR3 length is 14 residues. CDR3 DNA: TGCAGCGTTGAATTGGCCCTAGCTTACAATGAGCAGTTCTTC. Translated: CSVELALAYNEQFF.

The genes are TRBV12-3 or TRBV12-4 and TRBJ1-1; no firm D call. CDR3 length: 14 amino acids. Trimming stripped 3 bases from V and 5 bases from J, with 13 bases between. The CDR3 DNA reads as TGTGCCAGCAGTTTGCGGGTATGGGTTACTGAAGCTTTCTTT. Amino acids: CASSLRVWVTEAFF.

This clonotype showed up just a few times. The CDR3 DNA is TGCGCCAGCAGCCCCGGACTAGCGGTGAACACCGGGGAGCTGTTTTTT. It yields the protein CASSPGLAVNTGELFF. V is TRBV5-1 and J is TRBJ2-2, with 10 nucleotides matching TRBD2. Germline V lookup: CDR1 SGHRS, CDR2 YFSETQ. J lost 1 base, V lost 4 bases, and 4 bases had no gene match. CDR3 length equals 16 residues.

The chain uses TRBV21-1 and TRBJ2-3; TRBD1 reflects the table's D call only, with no check against the DNA. TRBV21-1 is labeled a pseudogene. This CDR3 has 17 residues. CDR3 coding DNA: TGTGCCAGCAGCGAAAGTGCCCTAGGACAGGGGGGTGGTACGCAGTATTTT. Amino acid sequence: CASSESALGQGGGTQYF.

This clonotype was seen only a few times. The rearrangement joins TRBV4-3 to TRBJ2-7; 8 nucleotides line up with TRBD1. CDR3 length: 15 amino acids. V was clipped by 1 base and J by 3 bases; unmatched bases: 5. Germline CDR1 and CDR2: LGHNA and YSLEER. The CDR3 is CASSQGTGWIYEQYF. CDR3 nucleotide sequence: TGCGCCAGCAGCCAAGGGACAGGGTGGATCTACGAGCAGTACTTC.

The CDR3 reads CSARDDTGGSTEAFF. The CDR3 DNA reads as TGCAGTGCTAGAGACGACACAGGGGGTAGCACTGAAGCTTTCTTT. V usage is TRBV20-1 and J usage is TRBJ1-1, with 8 bases aligning to TRBD1. Per the germline V gene, CDR1 is DFQATT and CDR2 is SNEGSKA (reference sequence). After removal of 0 bases from V and 4 bases from J, the junction contained 7 bases not matched to a gene. This CDR3 region has 15 residues.

The chain joins TRBV7-8 to TRBJ2-1; 7 bases are a match to TRBD2. CDR1 SGHVS and CDR2 FQNEAQ come from the germline V gene. The CDR3 sequence is 17 residues long. The V and J ends lost 5 bases and 0 bases, in that order; junction bases with no gene match: 10. As DNA, the CDR3 is TGTGCCAGCAGCCTCATACTAGCGCCGAGCTCCTACAATGAGCAGTTCTTC. Translation: CASSLILAPSSYNEQFF. The full variable domain, completed using reference TRBV7-8 and TRBJ2-1, is GAGVSQSPRYKVAKRGQDVALRCDPISGHVSLFWYQQALGQGPEFLTYFQNEAQLDKSGLPSDRFFAERPEGSVSTLKIQRTQQEDSAVYLCASSLILAPSSYNEQFFGPGTRLTVL.

The chain recombines TRBV3-1 with TRBJ2-6; D is possibly TRBD1 (5 bases). Trimming stripped 1 base from V and 6 bases from J, with 10 bases between. This CDR3 has 15 amino acids. Per germline, CDR1 LGHDT and CDR2 YNNKEL (reference sequence). In nucleotides, the CDR3 is TGTGCCAGCAGCCAAGCCCGCAGGGAGGCCAACGTCCTGACTTTC. This gives the protein CASSQARREANVLTF.

This clonotype was seen only a few times. The V and J genes are TRBV6-2 or TRBV6-3 and TRBJ2-7, with D perhaps TRBD2 (6 bases). This CDR3 spans 16 amino acids. Looked up from germline, CDR1 is MNHEY and CDR2 is SVGEGT. Trimming removed 5 bases from V and 0 bases from J, with 17 bases in between. The CDR3 DNA sequence: TGTGCCAGCAGTAAACTTACGACTAGAGACTCCTACGAGCAGTACTTC. Encoded protein: CASSKLTTRDSYEQYF.

This clonotype was found a few times. This chain connects TRBV28 to TRBJ2-1; no clear D. The V and J ends lost 7 bases and 6 bases respectively, with 16 bases between them. Per germline, CDR1 MDHEN and CDR2 SYDVKM. CDR3 length: 14 residues. The CDR3 protein is CASISVPGRNEQFF. The CDR3 DNA reads TGTGCCAGCATAAGTGTACCTGGTCGCAATGAGCAGTTCTTC.

This clonotype was seen a few times. The chain links TRBV7-6 to TRBJ2-6; tentative D call: TRBD1 (5 bases). The germline V gene has CDR1 SGHVS and CDR2 FNYEAQ. The CDR3 loop spans 17 amino acids. Trimming shortened V by 5 bases and J by 2 bases, and 16 bases separated the two germline ends. The chain's CDR3 is CASSPPHGATGANVLTF. CDR3 bases: TGTGCCAGCAGCCCCCCCCATGGGGCGACTGGGGCCAACGTCCTGACTTTC.

This chain joins TRBV9 and TRBJ2-5; D is unresolved. The J call may be in error: the DNA end matches TRBJ2-1 better. The CDR3 is made up of 12 amino acids. Germline V gives CDR1 SGDLS, CDR2 YYNGEE. CDR3 region: CASSVDYGEQFF. Here the CDR3 DNA reads TGTGCCAGCAGCGTAGACTACGGTGAGCAGTTCTTC.

This clonotype was found a few times. V is TRBV29-1 and J is TRBJ1-1, with 9 positions matching TRBD1. Unmatched junction bases numbered 12, after V lost 4 bases and J lost 6 bases. This CDR3 spans 15 amino acids. Germline V CDR1 and CDR2: SQVTM, ANQGSEA. CDR3 sequence (DNA): TGCAGCGTTGGTGGGACAGGGAGAGTGGGTTCTGAAGCTTTCTTT. Translated: CSVGGTGRVGSEAFF.

This clonotype has just a few counts. The chain combines TRBV5-5 with TRBJ1-4; 9 positions agree with TRBD1. CDR3 length equals 16 residues. Germline V gene sequence: CDR1 SGHKS, CDR2 YYEKEE (reference sequence). Losses at the gene ends were 3 bases for V and 3 bases for J; bases not matched to a gene: 6. CDR3 in amino acids: CASSYSQGAANEKLFF. CDR3 nucleotide sequence: TGTGCCAGCAGCTACTCACAGGGGGCGGCTAATGAAAAACTGTTTTTT. The full variable domain, rest sourced from reference TRBV5-5 and TRBJ1-4, is DAGVTQSPTHLIKTRGQQVTLRCSPISGHKSVSWYQQVLGQGPQFIFQYYEKEERGRGNFPDRFSARQFPNYSSELNVNALLLGDSALYLCASSYSQGAANEKLFFGSGTQLSVL.

The V and J genes are TRBV7-9 and TRBJ2-1, with 7 bases that match TRBD1. Germline CDR1 is SEHNR and CDR2 is FQNEAQ (reference sequence). The CDR3 spans 15 residues. The V and J ends lost 5 bases and 5 bases, in that order; junction bases with no gene match: 9. The CDR3 here is CASSEDDRVNNEQFF. Written as DNA, the CDR3 is TGTGCCAGCAGCGAGGATGACAGGGTTAACAATGAGCAGTTCTTC.

This clonotype was seen more than once but under ten times. The chain is built from TRBV10-3 and TRBJ1-1; tentative D call: TRBD1 (5 bases). CDR3 length equals 13 residues. Trimming shortened V by 6 bases and J by 0 bases, and 8 bases separated the two germline ends. From germline, CDR1 is ENHRY and CDR2 SYGVKD. CDR3 DNA: TGTGCCATCAGGCAGACAGTGAACACTGAAGCTTTCTTT. It yields the protein CAIRQTVNTEAFF.

A few counts support this clonotype. DNA of the CDR3: TGTGCCAGCAGTTTATCCCGTTCGACAGGGGCCCCCTACAATGAGCAGTTCTTC. It codes for CASSLSRSTGAPYNEQFF. The chain is built from TRBV28 and TRBJ2-1, with 8 bases matching TRBD1. This CDR3 is built from 18 residues. The V gene end was trimmed by 1 base and the J gene end by 2 bases; junction bases not matched to a gene: 10. From germline, CDR1 is MDHEN and CDR2 SYDVKM.

The genes are TRBV20-1 and TRBJ2-7, with TRBD2 matching over 7 bases. V was pared by 0 bases and J by 4 bases, with 9 bases of the junction left unmatched. The CDR3 covers 15 residues. Germline lookup yields CDR1 DFQATT and CDR2 SNEGSKA (reference sequence). This CDR3 is CSARDVRGDPYEQYF. The CDR3 coding sequence is TGCAGTGCTAGAGATGTACGGGGGGACCCATACGAGCAGTACTTC.

The chain couples TRBV20-1 to TRBJ2-5; the D is unclear. The J call is in doubt because the DNA end fits TRBJ2-1 better. This CDR3 region has 14 residues. Germline values: CDR1 DFQATT, CDR2 SNEGSKA (reference sequence). The CDR3 loop reads CSARPQYRTNEQFF. The CDR3 bases are TGCAGTGCTCGACCCCAATATAGAACGAATGAGCAGTTCTTC.

V is TRBV20-1 and J is TRBJ1-4, with a possible D match to TRBD1 (5 bases). The CDR3 is made up of 14 amino acids. Per the germline V gene, CDR1 is DFQATT and CDR2 is SNEGSKA (reference sequence). V was cut by 2 bases and J by 7 bases, with 14 bases left in between. The CDR3 spells CSARPTGLREKLFF. In nucleotides, the CDR3 is TGCAGTGCTAGACCCACAGGTTTACGTGAAAAACTGTTTTTT.

V usage is TRBV28 and J usage is TRBJ2-5; D ambiguous. The J call may be mistaken, given a closer DNA end match to TRBJ2-7. CDR1 is MDHEN and CDR2 is SYDVKM in the germline V gene. CDR3 length: 13 amino acids. The CDR3, as DNA: TGTGCCAGCAGTACCGGGCCCGTCTACGAGCAGTACTTC. Translated: CASSTGPVYEQYF.

This clonotype was observed a few times. The V call is TRBV20-1, the J call TRBJ1-2, with TRBD1 as a possible D gene (6 bases). The CDR3 length is 15 residues. Germline values: CDR1 DFQATT, CDR2 SNEGSKA (reference sequence). V lost 2 bases, J lost 4 bases, and 17 bases lay in between. The CDR3 DNA reads TGCAGTGCTAGACTCGGAGGGGGGGCTGGCTATGGCTACACCTTC. Translated: CSARLGGGAGYGYTF.